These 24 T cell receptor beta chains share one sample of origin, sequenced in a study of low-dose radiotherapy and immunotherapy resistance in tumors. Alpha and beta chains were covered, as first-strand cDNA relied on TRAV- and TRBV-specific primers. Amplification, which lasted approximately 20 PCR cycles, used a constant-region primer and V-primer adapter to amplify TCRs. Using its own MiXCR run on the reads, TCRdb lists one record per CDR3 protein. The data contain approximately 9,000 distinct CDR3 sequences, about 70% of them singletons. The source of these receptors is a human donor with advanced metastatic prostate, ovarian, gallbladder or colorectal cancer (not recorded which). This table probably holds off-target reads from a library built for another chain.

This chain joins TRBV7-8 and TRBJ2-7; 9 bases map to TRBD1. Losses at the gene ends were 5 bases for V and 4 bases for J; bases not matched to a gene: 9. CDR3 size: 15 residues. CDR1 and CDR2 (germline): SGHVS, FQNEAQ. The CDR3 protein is CASSLGGQGLYEQYF. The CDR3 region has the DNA TGTGCCAGCAGCCTGGGGGGACAGGGACTTTACGAGCAGTACTTC.

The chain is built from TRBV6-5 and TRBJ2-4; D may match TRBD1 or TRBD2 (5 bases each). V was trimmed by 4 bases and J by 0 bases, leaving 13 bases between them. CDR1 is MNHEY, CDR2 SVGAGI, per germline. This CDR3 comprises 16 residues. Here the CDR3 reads CASSSLGTVAKNIQYF. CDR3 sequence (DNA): TGTGCCAGCAGTTCACTGGGGACGGTAGCCAAAAACATTCAGTACTTC.

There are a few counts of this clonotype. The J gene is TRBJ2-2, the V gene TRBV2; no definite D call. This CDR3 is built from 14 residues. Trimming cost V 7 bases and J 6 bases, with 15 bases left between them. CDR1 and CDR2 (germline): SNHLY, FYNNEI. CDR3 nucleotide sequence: TGTGCCAGCAATGTCCTCGAGGTGTCCGGGGAGCTGTTTTTT. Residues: CASNVLEVSGELFF. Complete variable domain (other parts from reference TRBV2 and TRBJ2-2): EPEVTQTPSHQVTQMGQEVILRCVPISNHLYFYWYRQILGQKVEFLVSFYNNEISEKSEIFDDQFSVERPDGSNFTLKIRSTKLEDSAMYFCASNVLEVSGELFFGEGSRLTVL.

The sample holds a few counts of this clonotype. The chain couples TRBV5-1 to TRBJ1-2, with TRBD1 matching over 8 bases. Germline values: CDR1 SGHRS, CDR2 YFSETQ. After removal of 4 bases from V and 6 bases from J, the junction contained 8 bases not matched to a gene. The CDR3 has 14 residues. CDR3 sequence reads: CASSLEDRADGYTF. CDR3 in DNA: TGCGCCAGCAGCCTAGAGGACAGGGCGGATGGCTACACCTTC.

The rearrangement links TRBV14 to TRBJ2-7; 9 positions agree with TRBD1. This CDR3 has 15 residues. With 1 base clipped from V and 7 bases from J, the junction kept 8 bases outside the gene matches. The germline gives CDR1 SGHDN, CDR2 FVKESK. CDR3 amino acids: CASSQAGTGPKEQYF. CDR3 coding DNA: TGTGCCAGCAGCCAAGCGGGGACAGGGCCGAAGGAGCAGTACTTC.

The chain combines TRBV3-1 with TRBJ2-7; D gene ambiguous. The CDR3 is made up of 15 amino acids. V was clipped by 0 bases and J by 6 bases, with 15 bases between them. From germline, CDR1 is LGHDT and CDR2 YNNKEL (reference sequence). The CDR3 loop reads CASSQDWATFGEQYF. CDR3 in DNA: TGTGCCAGCAGCCAAGATTGGGCTACTTTTGGCGAGCAGTACTTC.

The CDR3 is CASTPERIRTDTQYF. CDR3 DNA: TGTGCCAGCACCCCCGAGCGCATCCGCACAGATACGCAGTATTTT. V gene TRBV5-8 combines with J gene TRBJ2-3; the D is unclear. V was shortened by 6 bases and J by 1 base, with 15 bases between the two germline ends. This CDR3 contains 15 residues. The germline V gene has CDR1 SGHTS and CDR2 YDEGEE. Combining the CDR3 with reference TRBV5-8 and TRBJ2-3 gives the whole variable domain EAGVTQSPTHLIKTRGQQATLRCSPISGHTSVYWYQQALGLGLQFLLWYDEGEERNRGNFPPRFSGRQFPNYSSELNVNALELEDSALYLCASTPERIRTDTQYFGPGTRLTVL.

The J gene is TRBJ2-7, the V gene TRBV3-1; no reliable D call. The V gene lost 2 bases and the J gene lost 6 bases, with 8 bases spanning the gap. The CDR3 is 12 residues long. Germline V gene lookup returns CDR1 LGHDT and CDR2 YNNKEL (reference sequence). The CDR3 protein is CASSQLSGEQYF. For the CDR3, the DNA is TGTGCCAGCAGCCAACTATCGGGCGAGCAGTACTTC.

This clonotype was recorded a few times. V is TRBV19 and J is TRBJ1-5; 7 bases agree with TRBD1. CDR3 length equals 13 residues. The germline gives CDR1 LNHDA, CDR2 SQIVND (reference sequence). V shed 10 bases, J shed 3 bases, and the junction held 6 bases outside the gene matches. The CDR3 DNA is TGTGCCACCCGACAGGGCCTCAATCAGCCCCAGCATTTT. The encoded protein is CATRQGLNQPQHF.

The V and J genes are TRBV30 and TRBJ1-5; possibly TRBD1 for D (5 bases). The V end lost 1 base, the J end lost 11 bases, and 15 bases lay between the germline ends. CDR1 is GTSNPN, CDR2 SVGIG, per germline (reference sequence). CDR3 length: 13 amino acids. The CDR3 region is CAWSDGAGMAQHF. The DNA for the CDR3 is TGTGCCTGGAGTGACGGGGCAGGGATGGCCCAGCATTTT.

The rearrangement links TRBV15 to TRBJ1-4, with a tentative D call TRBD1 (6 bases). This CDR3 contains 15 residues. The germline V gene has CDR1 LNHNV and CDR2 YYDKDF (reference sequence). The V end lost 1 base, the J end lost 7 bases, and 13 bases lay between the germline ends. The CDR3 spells CATSRATGRGEKLFF. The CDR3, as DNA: TGTGCCACCAGCAGAGCCACAGGGAGGGGTGAAAAACTGTTTTTT. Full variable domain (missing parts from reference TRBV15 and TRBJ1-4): DAMVIQNPRYQVTQFGKPVTLSCSQTLNHNVMYWYQQKSSQAPKLLFHYYDKDFNNEADTPDNFQSRRPNTSFCFLDIRSPGLGDTAMYLCATSRATGRGEKLFFGSGTQLSVL.

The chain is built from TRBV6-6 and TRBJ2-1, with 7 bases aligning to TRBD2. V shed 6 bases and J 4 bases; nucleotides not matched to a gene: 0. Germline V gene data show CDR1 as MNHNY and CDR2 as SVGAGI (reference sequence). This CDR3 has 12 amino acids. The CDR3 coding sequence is TGTGCCAGCAGGCGGGGGTACAATGAGCAGTTCTTC. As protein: CASRRGYNEQFF.

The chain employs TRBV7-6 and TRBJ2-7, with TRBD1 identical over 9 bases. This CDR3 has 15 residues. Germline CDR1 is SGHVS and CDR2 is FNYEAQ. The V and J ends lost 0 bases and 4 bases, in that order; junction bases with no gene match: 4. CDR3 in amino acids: CASSLAGTGSYEQYF. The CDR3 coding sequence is TGTGCCAGCAGCTTAGCCGGGACAGGGTCGTACGAGCAGTACTTC.

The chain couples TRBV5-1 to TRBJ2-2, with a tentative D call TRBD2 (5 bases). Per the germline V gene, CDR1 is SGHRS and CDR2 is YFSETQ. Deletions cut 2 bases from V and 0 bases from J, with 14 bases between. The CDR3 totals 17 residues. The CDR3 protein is CASSFGGSSANTGELFF. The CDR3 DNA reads TGCGCCAGCAGCTTTGGAGGTTCGTCTGCGAACACCGGGGAGCTGTTTTTT. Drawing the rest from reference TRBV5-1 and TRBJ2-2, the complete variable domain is KAGVTQTPRYLIKTRGQQVTLSCSPISGHRSVSWYQQTPGQGLQFLFEYFSETQRNKGNFPGRFSGRQFSNSRSEMNVSTLELGDSALYLCASSFGGSSANTGELFFGEGSRLTVL.

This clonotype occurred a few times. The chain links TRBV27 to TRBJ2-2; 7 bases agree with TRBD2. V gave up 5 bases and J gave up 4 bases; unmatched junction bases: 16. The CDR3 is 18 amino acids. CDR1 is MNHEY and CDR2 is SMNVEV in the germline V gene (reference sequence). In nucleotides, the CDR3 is TGTGCCAGCAGTCTACTAGGGGCAGCGGGGAAGAGCACCGGGGAGCTGTTTTTT. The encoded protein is CASSLLGAAGKSTGELFF.

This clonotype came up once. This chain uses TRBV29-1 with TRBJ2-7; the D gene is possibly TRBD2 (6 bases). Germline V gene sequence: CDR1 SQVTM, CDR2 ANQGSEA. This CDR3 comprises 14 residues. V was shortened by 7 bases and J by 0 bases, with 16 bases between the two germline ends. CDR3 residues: CSAAGTTGSYEQYF. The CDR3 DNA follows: TGCAGCGCCGCGGGGACGACTGGCTCCTACGAGCAGTACTTC.

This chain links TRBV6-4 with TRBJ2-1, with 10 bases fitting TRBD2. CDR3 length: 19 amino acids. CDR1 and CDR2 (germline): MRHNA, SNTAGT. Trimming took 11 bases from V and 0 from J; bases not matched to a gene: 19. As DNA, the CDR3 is TGTGCCCGAGACCCGCGTGGGAGCGGGAGGGCTAGCTCCTACAATGAGCAGTTCTTC. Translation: CARDPRGSGRASSYNEQFF.

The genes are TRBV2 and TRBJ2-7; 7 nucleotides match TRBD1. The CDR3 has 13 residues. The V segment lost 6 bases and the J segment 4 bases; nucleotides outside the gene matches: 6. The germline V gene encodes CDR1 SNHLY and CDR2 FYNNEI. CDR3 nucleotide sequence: TGTGCCAGCAGCTCACAGGGGCGGTACGAGCAGTACTTC. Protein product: CASSSQGRYEQYF.

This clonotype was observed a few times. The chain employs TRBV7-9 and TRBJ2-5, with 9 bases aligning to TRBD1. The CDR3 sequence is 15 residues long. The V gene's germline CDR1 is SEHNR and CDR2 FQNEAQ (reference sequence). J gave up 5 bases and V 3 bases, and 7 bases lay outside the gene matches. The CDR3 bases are TGTGCCAGCAGCTTTACTGGACAGGGGAATGAGACCCAGTACTTC. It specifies CASSFTGQGNETQYF.

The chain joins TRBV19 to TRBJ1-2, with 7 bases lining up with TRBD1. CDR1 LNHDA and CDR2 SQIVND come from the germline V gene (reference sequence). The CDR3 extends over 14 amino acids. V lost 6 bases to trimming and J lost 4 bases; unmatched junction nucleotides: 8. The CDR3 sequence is CASSRGQSGYGYTF. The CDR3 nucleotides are TGTGCCAGTAGCCGGGGACAGTCGGGCTATGGCTACACCTTC.

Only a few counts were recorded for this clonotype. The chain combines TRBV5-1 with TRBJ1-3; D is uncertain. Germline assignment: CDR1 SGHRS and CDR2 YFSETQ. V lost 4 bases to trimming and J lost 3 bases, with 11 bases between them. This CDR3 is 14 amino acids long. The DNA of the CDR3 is TGCGCCAGCAGCGATCTGTCAGTTGGAAACACCATATATTTT. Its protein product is CASSDLSVGNTIYF. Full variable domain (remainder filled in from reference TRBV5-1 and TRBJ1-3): KAGVTQTPRYLIKTRGQQVTLSCSPISGHRSVSWYQQTPGQGLQFLFEYFSETQRNKGNFPGRFSGRQFSNSRSEMNVSTLELGDSALYLCASSDLSVGNTIYFGEGSWLTVV.

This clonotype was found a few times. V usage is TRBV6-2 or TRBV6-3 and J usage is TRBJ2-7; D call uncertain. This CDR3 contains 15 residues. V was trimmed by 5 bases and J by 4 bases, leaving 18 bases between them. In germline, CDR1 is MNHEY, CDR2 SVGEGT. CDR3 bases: TGTGCCAGCAGTGAAGGCAGCACCTCGTGGTACGAGCAGTACTTC. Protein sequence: CASSEGSTSWYEQYF.

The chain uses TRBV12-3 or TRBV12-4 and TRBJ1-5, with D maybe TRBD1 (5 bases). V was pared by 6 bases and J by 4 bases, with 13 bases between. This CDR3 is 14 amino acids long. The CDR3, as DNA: TGTGCCAGCAGCCTAGTCGGGGGGAATCAGCCCCAGCATTTT. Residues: CASSLVGGNQPQHF.

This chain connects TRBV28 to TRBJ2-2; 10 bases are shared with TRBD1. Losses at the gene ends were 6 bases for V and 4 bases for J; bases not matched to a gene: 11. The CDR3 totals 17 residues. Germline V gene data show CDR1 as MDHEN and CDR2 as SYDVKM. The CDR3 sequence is CASSQPPGQGFTGELFF. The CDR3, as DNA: TGTGCCAGCAGCCAACCTCCGGGACAGGGGTTCACCGGGGAGCTGTTTTTT.